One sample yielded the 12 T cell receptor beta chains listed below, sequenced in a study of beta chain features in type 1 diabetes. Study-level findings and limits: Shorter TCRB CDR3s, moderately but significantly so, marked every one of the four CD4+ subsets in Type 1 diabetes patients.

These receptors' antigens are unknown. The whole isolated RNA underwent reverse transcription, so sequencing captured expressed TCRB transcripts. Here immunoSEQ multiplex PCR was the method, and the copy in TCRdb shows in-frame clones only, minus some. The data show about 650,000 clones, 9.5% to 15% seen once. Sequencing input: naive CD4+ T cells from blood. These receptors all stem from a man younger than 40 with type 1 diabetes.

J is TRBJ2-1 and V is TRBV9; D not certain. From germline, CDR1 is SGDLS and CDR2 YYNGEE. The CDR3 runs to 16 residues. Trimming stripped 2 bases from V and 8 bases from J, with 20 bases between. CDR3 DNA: TGTGCCAGCAGCGTTCACCGATCGACTCTAGGCGATGAGCAGTTCTTC. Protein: CASSVHRSTLGDEQFF.

The CDR3 region has the DNA TGTGCCAGCAGCTTAGTGTCCGGTAACCGAGAGACCCAGTACTTC. Protein sequence: CASSLVSGNRETQYF. The genes are TRBV7-2 and TRBJ2-5; no firm D call. There are 15 residues in the CDR3. V dropped 1 base and J dropped 4 bases, with 13 bases sitting between them. In germline, CDR1 is SGHTA, CDR2 FQGNSA.

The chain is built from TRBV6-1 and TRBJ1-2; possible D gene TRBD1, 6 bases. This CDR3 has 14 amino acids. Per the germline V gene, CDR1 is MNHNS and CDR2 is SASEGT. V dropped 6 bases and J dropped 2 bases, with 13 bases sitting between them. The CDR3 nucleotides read TGTGCCAGCAGAACCCAGGGGTCCAACTATGGCTACACCTTC. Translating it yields CASRTQGSNYGYTF.

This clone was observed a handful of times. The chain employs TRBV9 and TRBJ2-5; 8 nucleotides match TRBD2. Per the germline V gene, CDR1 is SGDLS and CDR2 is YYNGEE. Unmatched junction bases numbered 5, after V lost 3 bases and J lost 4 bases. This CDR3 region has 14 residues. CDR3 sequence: CASSDGGAPETQYF. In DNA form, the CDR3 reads TGTGCCAGCAGCGACGGGGGGGCCCCAGAGACCCAGTACTTC. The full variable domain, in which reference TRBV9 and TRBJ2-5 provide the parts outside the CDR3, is DSGVTQTPKHLITATGQRVTLRCSPRSGDLSVYWYQQSLDQGLQFLIQYYNGEERAKGNILERFSAQQFPDLHSELNLSSLELGDSALYFCASSDGGAPETQYFGPGTRLLVL.

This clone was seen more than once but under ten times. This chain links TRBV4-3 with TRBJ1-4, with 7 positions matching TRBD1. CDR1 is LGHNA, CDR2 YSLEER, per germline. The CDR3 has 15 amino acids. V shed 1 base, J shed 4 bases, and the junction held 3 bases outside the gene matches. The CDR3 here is CASSQVGTVNEKLFF. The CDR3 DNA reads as TGCGCCAGCAGCCAAGTGGGGACAGTTAATGAAAAACTGTTTTTT.

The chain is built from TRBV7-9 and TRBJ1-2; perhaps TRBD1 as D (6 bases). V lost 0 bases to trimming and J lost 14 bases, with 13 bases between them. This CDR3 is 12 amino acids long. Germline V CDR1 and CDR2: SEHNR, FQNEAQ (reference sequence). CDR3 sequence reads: CASSLALGAKTF. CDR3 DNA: TGTGCCAGCAGCTTAGCGCTGGGGGCAAAGACCTTC.

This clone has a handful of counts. The CDR3 DNA follows: TGTGCCAGCAGCTTAGAGTCAGCCTCCTACGAGCAGTACTTC. This gives the protein CASSLESASYEQYF. The chain joins TRBV7-3 to TRBJ2-7; D gene unclear. The CDR3 sequence is 14 residues long. CDR1 and CDR2 from the germline V gene are SGHTA and FQGTGA. Trimming shortened V by 2 bases and J by 0 bases, and 8 bases separated the two germline ends.

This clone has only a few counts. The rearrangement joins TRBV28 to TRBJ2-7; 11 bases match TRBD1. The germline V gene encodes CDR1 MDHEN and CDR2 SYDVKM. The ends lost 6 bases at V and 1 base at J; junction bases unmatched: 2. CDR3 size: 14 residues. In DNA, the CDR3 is TGTGCCAGCAGCGGACAGGGGGCTTCCTACGAGCAGTACTTC. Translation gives CASSGQGASYEQYF.

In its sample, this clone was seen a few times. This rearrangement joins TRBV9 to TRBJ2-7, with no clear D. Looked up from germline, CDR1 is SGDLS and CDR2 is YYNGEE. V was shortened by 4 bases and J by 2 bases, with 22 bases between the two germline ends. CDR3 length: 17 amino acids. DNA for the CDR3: TGTGCCAGCAGCCCGCGATCCGACGGTTCGGAGACCTACGAGCAGTACTTC. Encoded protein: CASSPRSDGSETYEQYF. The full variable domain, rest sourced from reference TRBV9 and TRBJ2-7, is DSGVTQTPKHLITATGQRVTLRCSPRSGDLSVYWYQQSLDQGLQFLIQYYNGEERAKGNILERFSAQQFPDLHSELNLSSLELGDSALYFCASSPRSDGSETYEQYFGPGTRLTVT.

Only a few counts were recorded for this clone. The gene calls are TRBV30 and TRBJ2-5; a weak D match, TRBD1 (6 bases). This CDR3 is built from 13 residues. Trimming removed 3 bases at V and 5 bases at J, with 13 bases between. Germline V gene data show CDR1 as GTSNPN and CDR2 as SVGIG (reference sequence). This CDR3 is CAWRVQGPETQYF. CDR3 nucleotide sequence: TGTGCCTGGAGGGTACAGGGACCGGAGACCCAGTACTTC.

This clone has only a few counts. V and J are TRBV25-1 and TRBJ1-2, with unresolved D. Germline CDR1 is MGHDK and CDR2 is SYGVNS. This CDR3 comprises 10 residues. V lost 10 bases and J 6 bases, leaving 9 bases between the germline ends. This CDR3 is CATNGNGYTF. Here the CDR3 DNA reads TGTGCCACCAACGGGAATGGCTACACCTTC.

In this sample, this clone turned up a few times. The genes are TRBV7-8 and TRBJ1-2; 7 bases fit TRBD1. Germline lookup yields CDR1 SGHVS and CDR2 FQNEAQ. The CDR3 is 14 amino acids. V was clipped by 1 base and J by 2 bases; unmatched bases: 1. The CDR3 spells CASSLEGANYGYTF. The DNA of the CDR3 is TGTGCCAGCAGCTTAGAGGGGGCCAACTATGGCTACACCTTC.